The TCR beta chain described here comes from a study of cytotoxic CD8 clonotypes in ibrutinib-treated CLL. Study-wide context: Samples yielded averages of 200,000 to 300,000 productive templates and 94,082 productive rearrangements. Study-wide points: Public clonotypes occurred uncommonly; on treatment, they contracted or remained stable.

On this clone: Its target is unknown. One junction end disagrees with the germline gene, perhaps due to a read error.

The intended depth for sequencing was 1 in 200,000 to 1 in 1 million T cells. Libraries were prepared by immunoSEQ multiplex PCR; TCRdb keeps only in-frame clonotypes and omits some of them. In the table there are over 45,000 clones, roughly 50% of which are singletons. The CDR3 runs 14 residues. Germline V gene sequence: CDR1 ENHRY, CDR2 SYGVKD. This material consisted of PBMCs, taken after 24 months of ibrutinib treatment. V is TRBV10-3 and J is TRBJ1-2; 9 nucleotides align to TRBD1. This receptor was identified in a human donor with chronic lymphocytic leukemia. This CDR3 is CASSRQGGSSGYTF. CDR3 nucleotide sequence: TGTGCCAGCAGTCGACAGGGGGGTTCGAGTGGCTACACCTTC.